These 26 T cell receptor beta chains originate from one sample sequenced in a study of T cell changes during pregnancy in multiple sclerosis. Generated by immunoSEQ multiplex PCR, the TCRdb table keeps only in-frame clones and is missing some. The sample carries 40,000 to 55,000 clones, 80% to 95% recorded once. This material consisted of CD8+ T cells from peripheral blood mononuclear cells, taken after pregnancy. These receptors were taken from a female donor with multiple sclerosis, enrolled in a pregnancy study.

The chain's CDR3 is CASSPGASHTEAFF. The CDR3 DNA reads TGTGCCAGCAGCCCCGGAGCTAGTCACACTGAAGCTTTCTTT. This rearrangement joins TRBV13 to TRBJ1-1; D unresolved. Trimming removed 5 bases from V and 3 bases from J, with 13 bases in between. The germline V gene has CDR1 PRHDT and CDR2 FYEKMQ (reference sequence). There are 14 residues in the CDR3.

This chain uses TRBV28 with TRBJ2-7; the D gene is possibly TRBD2 (5 bases). The length of the CDR3 is 15 residues. V was cut by 3 bases and J by 2 bases, with 14 bases left in between. Germline V CDR1 and CDR2: MDHEN, SYDVKM. CDR3 sequence (DNA): TGTGCCAGCAGTTTTAATAGGAGGATTCCCTACGAGCAGTACTTC. Translation: CASSFNRRIPYEQYF.

This clone was counted between two and nine times. The chain is built from TRBV10-1 and TRBJ1-6; possibly TRBD1 for D (6 bases). Germline loops: CDR1 WNHNN, CDR2 SYGVQD (reference sequence). Trimming took off 4 bases at V and 11 bases at J, with 15 bases between the two ends. The CDR3 has 14 residues. The CDR3 DNA is TGCGCCAGCAGTGGGGGGCAGGTAAAGGCACCCCTCCACTTT. Translated: CASSGGQVKAPLHF.

This clone appeared once. The gene calls are TRBV6-1 and TRBJ1-5; D is undetermined. The CDR3 totals 14 residues. V was cut by 3 bases and J by 2 bases, with 8 bases left in between. CDR1 and CDR2 from the germline V gene are MNHNS and SASEGT. CDR3 sequence reads: CASSDLRGNQPQHF. The CDR3 nucleotides are TGTGCCAGCAGTGACCTTCGGGGCAATCAGCCCCAGCATTTT.

The chain employs TRBV6-5 and TRBJ1-1, with 7 bases lining up with TRBD1. The CDR3 totals 15 residues. CDR1 is MNHEY and CDR2 is SVGAGI in the germline V gene. The ends lost 8 bases at V and 6 bases at J; junction bases unmatched: 15. The chain's CDR3 is CASLDRALLSSEAFF. In DNA form, the CDR3 reads TGTGCCAGCTTAGACAGGGCCCTATTGTCCTCTGAAGCTTTCTTT.

The chain combines TRBV11-3 with TRBJ2-5, with 11 bases fitting TRBD1. V dropped 5 bases and J dropped 5; count of bases not matched to a gene: 7. CDR1 and CDR2 from the germline V gene are SGHNT and YENEEA. This CDR3 spans 15 amino acids. The DNA of the CDR3 is TGTGCCAGCAGCCAAAGGACAGGGGGCATGGAGACCCAGTACTTC. Amino acids: CASSQRTGGMETQYF.

The CDR3 coding sequence is TGTGCCAGCAGCTTAGAATTGATGGGCAGCAATCAGCCCCAGCATTTT. Its protein product is CASSLELMGSNQPQHF. The rearrangement links TRBV7-9 to TRBJ1-5; unclear D gene. Trimming pared 1 base from V and 1 base from J, leaving 11 bases between. This CDR3 is 16 amino acids long. Germline V CDR1 and CDR2: SEHNR, FQNEAQ (reference sequence).

V and J are TRBV7-7 and TRBJ2-1; D is unresolved. Germline CDR1 reads SSHAT; CDR2 reads FNYEAQ (reference sequence). This CDR3 contains 17 residues. V was cut by 5 bases and J by 8 bases, with 25 bases left in between. The CDR3 sequence: CASSPTTTSSRIDEQFF. The CDR3, as DNA: TGTGCCAGCAGCCCAACAACTACCTCCTCCCGGATCGATGAGCAGTTCTTC.

V usage is TRBV13 and J usage is TRBJ1-1, with a weak D call TRBD1 (6 bases). CDR1 is PRHDT and CDR2 is FYEKMQ in the germline V gene (reference sequence). The CDR3 has 13 residues. V was cut by 6 bases and J by 8 bases, with 16 bases left in between. The chain's CDR3 is CASSRHGRGEAFF. CDR3 coding DNA: TGTGCCAGCAGTCGTCACGGCAGGGGAGAAGCTTTCTTT. The full variable domain, its missing parts supplied by reference TRBV13 and TRBJ1-1, is AAGVIQSPRHLIKEKRETATLKCYPIPRHDTVYWYQQGPGQDPQFLISFYEKMQSDKGSIPDRFSAQQFSDYHSELNMSSLELGDSALYFCASSRHGRGEAFFGQGTRLTVV.

V is TRBV2 and J is TRBJ1-2; TRBD1 matches at 10 bases. The CDR3 consists of 16 residues. CDR1 SNHLY and CDR2 FYNNEI come from the germline V gene. J was trimmed by 3 bases and V by 4 bases; bases with no gene match: 8. The CDR3 loop is CASSVWDRGGDYGYTF. The CDR3 DNA is TGTGCCAGCAGTGTTTGGGACAGGGGAGGTGACTATGGCTACACCTTC.

The chain joins TRBV4-2 to TRBJ1-4; maybe TRBD1 (5 bases). Trimming removed 0 bases at V and 5 bases at J, with 10 bases between. CDR3 length: 15 residues. Germline V gene sequence: CDR1 LGHNA, CDR2 YNFKEQ. This chain's CDR3 is CASSQDHRSNEKLFF. In DNA, the CDR3 is TGTGCCAGCAGCCAAGACCACAGGAGCAATGAAAAACTGTTTTTT.

The rearrangement joins TRBV6-6 to TRBJ2-1, with D possibly matching TRBD2 (6 bases). V lost 6 bases to trimming and J lost 6 bases, with 18 bases between them. CDR1 and CDR2 from the germline V gene are MNHNY and SVGAGI (reference sequence). The CDR3 contains 15 residues. CDR3 in DNA: TGTGCCAGCAGCATCGGGAGAAGACCCTCCAATGAGCAGTTCTTC. It translates to CASSIGRRPSNEQFF.

The rearrangement uses TRBV4-1 and TRBJ2-3; 11 bases agree with TRBD2. This CDR3 spans 17 amino acids. The V gene's germline CDR1 is MGHRA and CDR2 YSYEKL. V trimming: 3 bases; J trimming: 2 bases; junction bases outside the gene matches: 7. The DNA of the CDR3 is TGCGCCAGCAGCCATACCGGACTAGCGGGTATCACAGATACGCAGTATTTT. As protein: CASSHTGLAGITDTQYF.

The chain combines TRBV19 with TRBJ1-1; D is perhaps TRBD1 (6 bases). CDR1 and CDR2 (germline): LNHDA, SQIVND (reference sequence). V lost 5 bases and J lost 4, with 11 bases in between. The CDR3 totals 13 residues. The CDR3 DNA is TGTGCCAGTAGTTTCACAGGGTTCACTGAAGCTTTCTTT. Translating it yields CASSFTGFTEAFF.

This rearrangement joins TRBV4-2 to TRBJ2-5; 9 positions match TRBD1. J was trimmed by 3 bases and V by 3 bases; bases with no gene match: 2. Looked up from germline, CDR1 is LGHNA and CDR2 is YNFKEQ. The CDR3 loop spans 14 amino acids. CDR3 amino acids: CASSQGQGKETQYF. CDR3 nucleotide sequence: TGTGCCAGCAGCCAGGGACAGGGTAAAGAGACCCAGTACTTC.

The chain combines TRBV5-4 with TRBJ1-1; 10 bases match TRBD1. The CDR3 spans 13 residues. Germline V gene data show CDR1 as SGHNT and CDR2 as YYREEE (reference sequence). Trimming removed 5 bases from V and 7 bases from J; junction bases left unmatched: 5. Written as DNA, the CDR3 is TGTGCCAGCAGTCTTTGGACAGGGGGTGAAGCTTTCTTT. Translation gives CASSLWTGGEAFF.

The genes are TRBV5-1 and TRBJ2-1, with TRBD1 matching over 7 bases. Germline CDR1 is SGHRS and CDR2 is YFSETQ. The length of the CDR3 is 11 residues. The V segment lost 2 bases and the J segment 14 bases; nucleotides outside the gene matches: 4. The CDR3 DNA sequence: TGCGCCAGCAGCTTCCAGGGGGACGAGTTCTTC. It specifies CASSFQGDEFF.

CDR3 protein: CASSKPGHLVANTGELFF. CDR3 DNA: TGTGCCAGCAGCAAACCGGGACACCTTGTAGCGAACACCGGGGAGCTGTTTTTT. The gene calls are TRBV7-9 and TRBJ2-2, with a weak D call TRBD1 (6 bases). CDR3 size: 18 residues. Germline V CDR1 and CDR2: SEHNR, FQNEAQ (reference sequence). The V end was cut by 5 bases, the J end by 0 bases, with 19 bases between.

The CDR3 bases are TGTGCCAGCAGTTACGCCTTACGGGAGACCCAGTACTTC. This translates into CASSYALRETQYF. This sequence joins TRBV6-6 and TRBJ2-5; D unclear. V was clipped by 2 bases and J by 5 bases, with 9 bases between them. This CDR3 is built from 13 residues. Germline CDR1 reads MNHNY; CDR2 reads SVGAGI (reference sequence).

The rearrangement uses TRBV7-2 and TRBJ2-7, with 11 bases that match TRBD2. This CDR3 is built from 16 residues. Trimming at V came to 2 bases and at J to 1 base, leaving 4 bases not matched to a gene. Per germline, CDR1 SGHTA and CDR2 FQGNSA. CDR3 in DNA: TGTGCCAGCAGCTTATCAACTAGCGGGGGATCCTACGAGCAGTACTTC. Protein sequence: CASSLSTSGGSYEQYF.

The chain is built from TRBV6-5 and TRBJ1-1, with TRBD1 matching over 10 bases. V lost 3 bases, J lost 11 bases, and 6 bases stayed unmatched. Germline CDR1 and CDR2: MNHEY and SVGAGI. The CDR3 totals 13 residues. In DNA, the CDR3 is TGTGCCAGCAGTTATCCGGGACAGGGGTGGGCTTTCTTT. Translated, it gives CASSYPGQGWAFF.

V is TRBV6-5 and J is TRBJ2-1; possible D gene TRBD2, 5 bases. The germline gives CDR1 MNHEY, CDR2 SVGAGI. This CDR3 is 13 amino acids long. Deletions cut 2 bases from V and 3 bases from J, with 5 bases between. CDR3 in DNA: TGTGCCAGCAGTTACGGACTCTACAATGAGCAGTTCTTC. As protein: CASSYGLYNEQFF.

CDR3 sequence (DNA): TGTGCTAGTGGTTTTGTCAGAAACTACGAGCAGTACTTC. It encodes CASGFVRNYEQYF. The chain carries TRBV12-5 and TRBJ2-7; no clear D. The V gene's germline CDR1 is LGHNT and CDR2 FRNRAP. Deletions cut 3 bases from V and 3 bases from J, with 9 bases between. The CDR3 loop spans 13 amino acids.

The chain has TRBV5-1 and TRBJ1-6; 10 bases are a match to TRBD1. Germline assignment: CDR1 SGHRS and CDR2 YFSETQ. V shed 4 bases, J shed 8 bases, and the junction held 3 bases outside the gene matches. This CDR3 is 14 amino acids long. CDR3 coding DNA: TGCGCCAGCAGCCAGGGACAGGGGTATTCACCCCTCCACTTT. As protein: CASSQGQGYSPLHF.

The gene calls are TRBV2 and TRBJ1-3, with 8 positions matching TRBD1. CDR3 size: 15 residues. Germline CDR1 is SNHLY and CDR2 is FYNNEI. V shed 6 bases, J shed 2 bases, and the junction held 6 bases outside the gene matches. This CDR3 reads CASSTRGPTGNTIYF. The CDR3 coding sequence is TGTGCCAGCAGCACCAGGGGGCCCACTGGAAACACCATATATTTT.

The CDR3 nucleotides read TGTGCCAGCAGCCTTAGCGGCAATGAGCAGTTCTTC. Translating gives CASSLSGNEQFF. The chain recombines TRBV9 with TRBJ2-1; D may be TRBD2 (6 bases). CDR3 size: 12 residues. V was shortened by 4 bases and J by 6 bases, with 8 bases between the two germline ends. Germline V gene sequence: CDR1 SGDLS, CDR2 YYNGEE. Combining the CDR3 with reference TRBV9 and TRBJ2-1 gives the whole variable domain DSGVTQTPKHLITATGQRVTLRCSPRSGDLSVYWYQQSLDQGLQFLIQYYNGEERAKGNILERFSAQQFPDLHSELNLSSLELGDSALYFCASSLSGNEQFFGPGTRLTVL.